Each of the 32 T cell receptor beta chains below was sequenced from the same sample in a study of shared clonotypes between healthy human individuals. Produced via immunoSEQ multiplex PCR; TCRdb's table is partial and in-frame only. This table holds approximately 2.1 million clones, 85% to 95% found once. The material sequenced was naive CD4+ T cells from PBMCs. As to subset: CD45RA+ positively selected. The origin of the receptors is a man between 18 and 35 years old in good health. Some clones in this sample may be carry-over from other donors' samples.

The chain links TRBV29-1 to TRBJ1-2; possible D gene TRBD1, 6 bases. Germline CDR1 is SQVTM and CDR2 is ANQGSEA. Trimming took off 1 base at V and 12 bases at J, with 21 bases between the two ends. The CDR3 runs to 14 residues. CDR3 sequence: CSVEGSQGLVPHTF. CDR3 DNA sequence: TGCAGCGTTGAAGGAAGTCAGGGGCTCGTACCTCACACCTTC.

The J gene is TRBJ2-7, the V gene TRBV28; the match to TRBD2 covers 8 bases. The V gene end was trimmed by 7 bases and the J gene end by 7 bases; junction bases not matched to a gene: 12. This CDR3 spans 14 amino acids. Germline loops: CDR1 MDHEN, CDR2 SYDVKM. This CDR3 reads CASTLGGAQREQYF. In nucleotides, the CDR3 is TGTGCCAGCACCCTCGGGGGGGCCCAAAGGGAGCAGTACTTC.

CDR3 in amino acids: CASSPRDKSTYEQYF. The CDR3 DNA follows: TGTGCCAGCAGCCCCCGGGACAAATCCACCTACGAGCAGTACTTC. The rearrangement links TRBV6-6 to TRBJ2-7; D is possibly TRBD1 (6 bases). The CDR3 contains 15 residues. From germline, CDR1 is MNHNY and CDR2 SVGAGI (reference sequence). The ends were cut back, 6 bases at V and 2 bases at J, with 17 bases in the middle.

This chain uses TRBV4-3 with TRBJ2-7, with D unresolved. Germline CDR1 LGHNA, CDR2 YSLEER. This CDR3 spans 16 amino acids. Trimming removed 3 bases from V and 0 bases from J, with 15 bases in between. CDR3 amino acids: CASSHVDGVSSYEQYF. In DNA form, the CDR3 reads TGCGCCAGCAGCCATGTGGACGGAGTAAGCTCCTACGAGCAGTACTTC.

This clone occurred a few times. The chain carries TRBV27 and TRBJ1-5; unclear D gene. Trimming cost V 5 bases and J 7 bases, with 18 bases left between them. CDR3 length: 15 residues. CDR1 and CDR2 from the germline V gene are MNHEY and SMNVEV (reference sequence). The CDR3 here is CASSLRALTEQPQHF. In nucleotides, the CDR3 is TGTGCCAGCAGTCTCCGGGCCCTAACGGAGCAGCCCCAGCATTTT.

The chain has TRBV27 and TRBJ2-2, with 7 bases that match TRBD1. Germline V CDR1 and CDR2: MNHEY, SMNVEV (reference sequence). With 6 bases clipped from V and 4 bases from J, the junction kept 5 bases outside the gene matches. The CDR3 sequence is 14 residues long. The CDR3: CASRTGFGTGELFF. The CDR3 DNA reads TGTGCCAGCAGGACAGGGTTCGGCACCGGGGAGCTGTTTTTT.

The rearrangement links TRBV6-6 to TRBJ2-2, with 8 bases lining up with TRBD1. This CDR3 spans 16 amino acids. V was clipped by 5 bases and J by 5 bases; unmatched bases: 10. CDR1 MNHNY and CDR2 SVGAGI come from the germline V gene (reference sequence). This CDR3 reads CASSPHSGTGTGELFF. The CDR3 bases are TGTGCCAGCAGTCCTCACTCCGGGACAGGTACCGGGGAGCTGTTTTTT.

This chain joins TRBV5-4 and TRBJ2-5; D unclear. Trimming cost V 3 bases and J 5 bases, with 14 bases left between them. CDR3 size: 14 residues. The germline gives CDR1 SGHNT, CDR2 YYREEE (reference sequence). This CDR3 is CASSSLMTSETQYF. The CDR3 nucleotides read TGTGCCAGCAGCTCGCTGATGACGAGCGAGACCCAGTACTTC.

This sequence joins TRBV6-1 and TRBJ2-1; maybe TRBD2 (6 bases). This CDR3 region has 15 residues. CDR1 is MNHNS and CDR2 is SASEGT in the germline V gene. Trimming removed 8 bases at V and 4 bases at J, with 18 bases between. DNA of the CDR3: TGTGCCAGCGGACGGGACTCTAGCCATTACAATGAGCAGTTCTTC. Translating it yields CASGRDSSHYNEQFF.

V and J are TRBV2 and TRBJ2-1; perhaps TRBD2 as D (6 bases). The germline CDR1 and CDR2 sequences are SNHLY and FYNNEI. V lost 2 bases and J 0 bases, leaving 14 bases between the germline ends. This CDR3 comprises 17 residues. The CDR3 DNA follows: TGTGCCAGCAGTGAAAGGGGACTCAGGAGCTCCTACAATGAGCAGTTCTTC. It codes for CASSERGLRSSYNEQFF.

The chain links TRBV7-2 to TRBJ2-1; D unclear. The CDR3 runs to 13 residues. Trimming pared 3 bases from V and 6 bases from J, leaving 9 bases between. Per the germline V gene, CDR1 is SGHTA and CDR2 is FQGNSA. This CDR3 reads CASSFQRTNEQFF. CDR3 in DNA: TGTGCCAGCAGCTTCCAACGGACCAATGAGCAGTTCTTC.

This clone showed up just a few times. J is TRBJ1-5 and V is TRBV2; no clear D gene. The CDR3 runs 13 residues. The germline V and J ends were trimmed by 3 bases and 0 bases, with 3 bases remaining between them. Germline V gene sequence: CDR1 SNHLY, CDR2 FYNNEI. CDR3 residues: CASSDISNQPQHF. CDR3 bases: TGTGCCAGCAGTGATATTAGCAATCAGCCCCAGCATTTT. Supplemented by reference TRBV2 and TRBJ1-5, the full variable domain reads EPEVTQTPSHQVTQMGQEVILRCVPISNHLYFYWYRQILGQKVEFLVSFYNNEISEKSEIFDDQFSVERPDGSNFTLKIRSTKLEDSAMYFCASSDISNQPQHFGDGTRLSIL.

The CDR3 protein is CASSETGWRNTEAFF. Here the CDR3 DNA reads TGTGCCAGTAGTGAGACAGGGTGGCGAAACACTGAAGCTTTCTTT. The chain links TRBV19 to TRBJ1-1, with 7 positions matching TRBD1. Trimming at V came to 5 bases and at J to 2 bases, leaving 8 bases not matched to a gene. The CDR3 spans 15 residues. Germline V gives CDR1 LNHDA, CDR2 SQIVND (reference sequence).

Details on this clone: The junction departs from the called germline gene at one end, perhaps through a read error. The rearrangement uses TRBV6-1 and TRBJ1-4; 8 nucleotides match TRBD1. This CDR3 comprises 14 residues. Germline-derived CDR1 and CDR2 are MNHNS and SASEGT. The CDR3 is CAGQRDRTSEKLFF. The CDR3 region has the DNA TGTGCCGGGCAAAGGGACAGGACTAGTGAAAAACTGTTTTTT.

The J gene is TRBJ1-5, the V gene TRBV12-5; TRBD1 aligns across 9 bases. This CDR3 contains 17 residues. With 1 base clipped from V and 3 bases from J, the junction kept 7 bases outside the gene matches. Looked up from germline, CDR1 is LGHNT and CDR2 is FRNRAP. CDR3 residues: CASGLALDRGYNQPQHF. CDR3 sequence (DNA): TGTGCTAGTGGTTTGGCCCTAGACAGGGGGTACAATCAGCCCCAGCATTTT. Full variable domain (outside the CDR3, taken from reference TRBV12-5 and TRBJ1-5): DARVTQTPRHKVTEMGQEVTMRCQPILGHNTVFWYRQTMMQGLELLAYFRNRAPLDDSGMPKDRFSAEMPDATLATLKIQPSEPRDSAVYFCASGLALDRGYNQPQHFGDGTRLSIL.

V gene TRBV29-1 combines with J gene TRBJ2-6, with 9 nucleotides matching TRBD1. The germline V gene encodes CDR1 SQVTM and CDR2 ANQGSEA. The CDR3 runs to 17 residues. The trim removed 3 bases at V and 2 bases at J, leaving 8 bases unmatched. Here the CDR3 reads CSVEPGTGMAGANVLTF. In DNA, the CDR3 is TGCAGCGTTGAGCCCGGGACAGGGATGGCTGGGGCCAACGTCCTGACTTTC.

The V gene is TRBV5-1, the J gene TRBJ2-2; 7 bases align to TRBD2. The CDR3 spans 14 residues. Per the germline V gene, CDR1 is SGHRS and CDR2 is YFSETQ. J lost 8 bases, V lost 2 bases, and 6 bases had no gene match. In DNA form, the CDR3 reads TGCGCCAGCAGCTTATCCAGCGGGATGGGGGAGCTGTTTTTT. It codes for CASSLSSGMGELFF.

The chain links TRBV9 to TRBJ1-2, with a possible D match to TRBD1 (5 bases). Germline loops: CDR1 SGDLS, CDR2 YYNGEE. Trimming removed 4 bases from V and 0 bases from J, with 13 bases in between. CDR3 length equals 15 residues. The CDR3, as DNA: TGTGCCAGCAGCCCCCGGTGGACAACTAACTATGGCTACACCTTC. This codes for CASSPRWTTNYGYTF.

The rearrangement joins TRBV6-1 to TRBJ2-7; 9 positions match TRBD2. Trimming cost V 8 bases and J 2 bases; bases outside gene matches: 4. Germline loops: CDR1 MNHNS, CDR2 SASEGT. The CDR3 totals 13 residues. The chain's CDR3 is CASRTSEAYEQYF. For the CDR3, the DNA is TGTGCCAGCCGGACTAGCGAGGCCTACGAGCAGTACTTC.

The chain recombines TRBV7-2 with TRBJ1-2; D may be TRBD1 (6 bases). Per the germline V gene, CDR1 is SGHTA and CDR2 is FQGNSA. The CDR3 runs 14 residues. Deletions cut 10 bases from V and 4 bases from J, with 19 bases between. The CDR3 protein is CATAAQGPIYGYTF. The CDR3 region has the DNA TGTGCCACCGCTGCACAGGGCCCGATCTATGGCTACACCTTC.

V and J are TRBV9 and TRBJ2-1; a possible D gene is TRBD1 (6 bases). CDR3 length: 16 residues. V was cut by 1 base and J by 6 bases, with 17 bases left in between. CDR1 is SGDLS, CDR2 YYNGEE, per germline. The DNA for the CDR3 is TGTGCCAGCAGCGTACTTGGGGGCCCAGGCGGCAATGAGCAGTTCTTC. Its translation: CASSVLGGPGGNEQFF.

The chain combines TRBV25-1 with TRBJ2-3; unclear D gene. From germline, CDR1 is MGHDK and CDR2 SYGVNS. The CDR3 sequence is 11 residues long. The V end lost 8 bases, the J end lost 6 bases, and 9 bases lay between the germline ends. This chain's CDR3 is CASGVRDTQYF. The CDR3 DNA is TGTGCCAGCGGGGTGCGGGATACGCAGTATTTT. The full variable domain, with the rest looked up from reference TRBV25-1 and TRBJ2-3, is EADIYQTPRYLVIGTGKKITLECSQTMGHDKMYWYQQDPGMELHLIHYSYGVNSTEKGDLSSESTVSRIRTEHFPLTLESARPSHTSQYLCASGVRDTQYFGPGTRLTVL.

The V and J genes are TRBV11-2 and TRBJ1-2; possible D gene TRBD1, 5 bases. The CDR3 consists of 13 residues. The V and J ends lost 2 bases and 7 bases respectively, with 11 bases between them. The germline V gene has CDR1 SGHAT and CDR2 FQNNGV. The CDR3 DNA reads TGTGCCAGCAGCTTAACCGGGGGGACTGGCTACACCTTC. This codes for CASSLTGGTGYTF.

Remarks on this clone: In the same sample, other DNA sequences code for this CDR3. This chain links TRBV7-2 with TRBJ1-1; D unclear. The CDR3 totals 13 residues. Germline V gene sequence: CDR1 SGHTA, CDR2 FQGNSA. Deletions cut 4 bases from V and 2 bases from J, with 8 bases between. The CDR3 DNA reads TGTGCCAGCAGCTCCCAGGTTAACACTGAAGCTTTCTTT. Residues: CASSSQVNTEAFF.

The CDR3 DNA reads as TGTGCCAGCTCACCTACAACTTGGGGAAACACCATATATTTT. This sequence encodes CASSPTTWGNTIYF. This sequence joins TRBV18 and TRBJ1-3; unclear D gene. V was shortened by 3 bases and J by 4 bases, with 10 bases between the two germline ends. CDR3 size: 14 residues. Germline assignment: CDR1 KGHSH and CDR2 LQKENI.

CDR3 loop: CASSESRNTGELFF. In DNA, the CDR3 is TGCGCCAGCAGTGAGTCACGGAACACCGGGGAGCTGTTTTTT. The chain links TRBV10-2 to TRBJ2-2; D remains unclear. The germline CDR1 and CDR2 sequences are WSHSY and SAAADI. The V and J ends lost 0 bases and 1 base respectively, with 3 bases between them. CDR3 length: 14 residues.

This clone came up once. V usage is TRBV6-4 and J usage is TRBJ2-1; D tentatively fits TRBD1 or TRBD2 (5 bases each). CDR3 size: 12 residues. V lost 6 bases and J 8 bases, leaving 11 bases between the germline ends. Looked up from germline, CDR1 is MRHNA and CDR2 is SNTAGT. CDR3 region: CASSPEGHEQFF. DNA of the CDR3: TGTGCCAGCAGCCCCGAGGGACATGAGCAGTTCTTC.

The J gene is TRBJ2-7, the V gene TRBV4-3; weak D call: TRBD2 (7 bases). The CDR3 runs to 15 residues. Germline V CDR1 and CDR2: LGHNA, YSLEER. Trimming shortened V by 0 bases and J by 6 bases, and 15 bases separated the two germline ends. CDR3 protein: CASSQEFLGGREQYF. CDR3 nucleotides: TGCGCCAGCAGCCAAGAGTTTCTGGGGGGGCGCGAGCAGTACTTC.

The chain uses TRBV27 and TRBJ2-7; 8 bases line up with TRBD1. V was pared by 4 bases and J by 1 base, with 6 bases of the junction left unmatched. CDR3 size: 15 residues. Germline CDR1 is MNHEY and CDR2 is SMNVEV (reference sequence). The CDR3 nucleotides read TGTGCCAGCAGTTCTGGACAGGGTGGGTCCTACGAGCAGTACTTC. Amino acid sequence: CASSSGQGGSYEQYF.

The chain employs TRBV15 and TRBJ2-7, with 8 bases aligning to TRBD2. The V segment lost 4 bases and the J segment 2 bases; nucleotides outside the gene matches: 4. Germline V gene sequence: CDR1 LNHNV, CDR2 YYDKDF (reference sequence). The CDR3 extends over 14 amino acids. CDR3 in DNA: TGTGCCACCAGCACTAGCGGGCGCCCCTACGAGCAGTACTTC. Protein product: CATSTSGRPYEQYF.

The rearrangement links TRBV7-3 to TRBJ2-7; TRBD1 aligns across 8 bases. Germline assignment: CDR1 SGHTA and CDR2 FQGTGA. The CDR3 has 18 residues. With 1 base clipped from V and 2 bases from J, the junction kept 13 bases outside the gene matches. CDR3 region: CASSLRAGGAGDTYEQYF. In nucleotides, the CDR3 is TGTGCCAGCAGCTTAAGGGCAGGGGGCGCAGGCGATACCTACGAGCAGTACTTC.

The chain combines TRBV15 with TRBJ2-7; D gene unclear. Trimming pared 6 bases from V and 1 base from J, leaving 16 bases between. The CDR3 has 15 amino acids. Per germline, CDR1 LNHNV and CDR2 YYDKDF (reference sequence). The CDR3 sequence is CATSPTDDGSYEQYF. For the CDR3, the DNA is TGTGCCACCAGTCCGACCGATGACGGGTCCTACGAGCAGTACTTC.